The sequence of this TCR beta chain was determined in a study of CD8+ T cells in alopecia areata. In its sample, this clone was seen a few times. In each case, RNA was isolated and then reverse transcribed into cDNA as the sequencing template. Assay used: immunoSEQ multiplex PCR; TCRdb lists only in-frame clones, some missing. The sample carries some 180,000 clones, around half recorded once. CDR3 size: 11 residues. The V end was cut by 8 bases, the J end by 7 bases, with 12 bases between. The germline gives CDR1 ENHRY, CDR2 SYGVKD. The treatment denotes: oral pan-JAK inhibitor, 5-10 mg twice daily. The TCR sequence derives from a human donor with alopecia areata. This rearrangement joins TRBV10-3 to TRBJ2-7; perhaps TRBD2 as D (5 bases). Specimen: CD8+ T cells sorted from blood, collected at week 24, from a patient treated with tofacitinib. CDR3 in DNA: TGTGCCATCTCCAGCGGCCTGGAGCAGTACTTC. It translates to CAISSGLEQYF.